One and the same sample provided the 27 T cell receptor beta chains below, sequenced in a study of blood T cell repertoires in COVID-19. This table comes from immunoSEQ multiplex PCR, and its TCRdb copy is limited to in-frame clones, with some not included. The profile shows about 220,000 clones, around 84% of them singletons. Material: peripheral blood. These receptors all come from a human donor in a cohort sampled during active COVID-19.

The chain uses TRBV18 and TRBJ2-4; D uncertain. V dropped 1 base and J dropped 0 bases, with 13 bases sitting between them. Germline V gene data show CDR1 as KGHSH and CDR2 as LQKENI. This CDR3 has 17 amino acids. CDR3 DNA sequence: TGTGCCAGCTCACCACGGTCTGGTACAGTAGCCAAAAACATTCAGTACTTC. Its translation is CASSPRSGTVAKNIQYF.

The rearrangement links TRBV5-4 to TRBJ2-1, with a tentative D call TRBD2 (6 bases). In germline, CDR1 is SGHNT, CDR2 YYREEE (reference sequence). V lost 2 bases and J lost 7, with 16 bases in between. This CDR3 region has 15 residues. This CDR3 reads CASSLNSQGGNEQFF. CDR3 DNA sequence: TGTGCCAGCAGCTTAAACTCGCAGGGAGGTAATGAGCAGTTCTTC. The full variable domain, completed using reference TRBV5-4 and TRBJ2-1, is ETGVTQSPTHLIKTRGQQVTLRCSSQSGHNTVSWYQQALGQGPQFIFQYYREEENGRGNFPPRFSGLQFPNYSSELNVNALELDDSALYLCASSLNSQGGNEQFFGPGTRLTVL.

J is TRBJ1-1 and V is TRBV27; no clear D gene. The V end was cut by 3 bases, the J end by 4 bases, with 12 bases between. CDR1 MNHEY and CDR2 SMNVEV come from the germline V gene (reference sequence). This CDR3 is 14 amino acids long. The CDR3 sequence is CASSFRGRGTEAFF. The CDR3 region has the DNA TGTGCCAGCAGTTTCCGGGGTCGGGGCACTGAAGCTTTCTTT.

The chain links TRBV5-1 to TRBJ2-7, with TRBD1 identical over 10 bases. Looked up from germline, CDR1 is SGHRS and CDR2 is YFSETQ. Trimming took 4 bases from V and 5 from J; bases not matched to a gene: 9. The CDR3 has 15 residues. DNA of the CDR3: TGCGCCAGCAGCAGAGGGACAGGGGTTTACGACGAGCAGTACTTC. Its translation: CASSRGTGVYDEQYF.

This clone was observed a handful of times. The chain combines TRBV6-6 with TRBJ1-1; D perhaps matches TRBD1 (6 bases). Deletions cut 5 bases from V and 1 base from J, with 14 bases between. Germline lookup yields CDR1 MNHNY and CDR2 SVGAGI (reference sequence). This CDR3 is 15 amino acids long. This chain's CDR3 is CASSASGHPNTEAFF. The CDR3 nucleotides read TGTGCCAGCAGTGCTTCGGGACACCCGAACACTGAAGCTTTCTTT.

The chain joins TRBV10-3 to TRBJ1-1; no clear D. Trimming stripped 0 bases from V and 7 bases from J, with 12 bases between. CDR1 is ENHRY, CDR2 SYGVKD, per germline. The CDR3 has 14 residues. In DNA form, the CDR3 reads TGTGCCATCAGTGAGTCGCCCCCTAGCCTTGAAGCTTTCTTT. Protein product: CAISESPPSLEAFF.

The chain joins TRBV19 to TRBJ1-4, with D unresolved. Trimming cost V 5 bases and J 7 bases, with 23 bases left between them. The V gene's germline CDR1 is LNHDA and CDR2 SQIVND (reference sequence). The CDR3 totals 17 residues. Here the CDR3 DNA reads TGTGCCAGTAGTCCCCGGTTGACACGTGAGTGGGTTGAAAAACTGTTTTTT. As protein: CASSPRLTREWVEKLFF. Together with reference TRBV19 and TRBJ1-4, the CDR3 gives the full variable domain: DGGITQSPKYLFRKEGQNVTLSCEQNLNHDAMYWYRQDPGQGLRLIYYSQIVNDFQKGDIAEGYSVSREKKESFPLTVTSAQKNPTAFYLCASSPRLTREWVEKLFFGSGTQLSVL.

On this clone: This CDR3 is also generated by other DNA sequences in the sample. The chain uses TRBV4-3 and TRBJ2-7, with D tentatively TRBD1 (5 bases). CDR1 is LGHNA, CDR2 YSLEER, per germline. The CDR3 spans 13 residues. V dropped 3 bases and J dropped 3 bases, with 9 bases sitting between them. CDR3 in amino acids: CASSQEQGYEQYF. The DNA of the CDR3 is TGCGCCAGCAGCCAGGAGCAGGGCTACGAGCAGTACTTC.

The chain's CDR3 is CASSPRGGSLSYNEQFF. The DNA of the CDR3 is TGTGCCAGCAGCCCACGCGGGGGGAGTTTGTCCTACAATGAGCAGTTCTTC. The chain is built from TRBV7-9 and TRBJ2-1, with 8 bases identical to TRBD2. Germline CDR1 and CDR2: SEHNR and FQNEAQ (reference sequence). This CDR3 contains 17 residues. V lost 5 bases, J lost 1 base, and 10 bases stayed unmatched.

This clone turned up a few times. This rearrangement joins TRBV6-5 to TRBJ2-7; perhaps TRBD2 as D (5 bases). V was trimmed by 0 bases and J by 5 bases, leaving 17 bases between them. This CDR3 is built from 16 residues. Germline V gene lookup returns CDR1 MNHEY and CDR2 SVGAGI. DNA of the CDR3: TGTGCCAGCAGTTACTCAGCGGACCCCGGGGTGGACGAGCAGTACTTC. Translated, it gives CASSYSADPGVDEQYF.

This clone was seen only once. As DNA, the CDR3 is TGTGCCAGCAGCATCGGGACAAGTGGAAACACCATATATTTT. This encodes CASSIGTSGNTIYF. The chain links TRBV7-9 to TRBJ1-3, with D perhaps TRBD1 (6 bases). The CDR3 has 14 residues. V shed 5 bases and J shed 3 bases, with 11 bases lying between them. Germline CDR1 is SEHNR and CDR2 is FQNEAQ (reference sequence).

The rearrangement links TRBV5-4 to TRBJ1-4; D is ambiguous. The germline V gene has CDR1 SGHNT and CDR2 YYREEE (reference sequence). Trimming pared 4 bases from V and 2 bases from J, leaving 9 bases between. There are 14 residues in the CDR3. In DNA form, the CDR3 reads TGTGCCAGCAGCCAGAGGAATACTAATGAAAAACTGTTTTTT. Translating gives CASSQRNTNEKLFF.

The CDR3 DNA reads TGTGCCAGCAGTTTATCGGGGGGGGCCAAAAACATTCAGTACTTC. It is translated as CASSLSGGAKNIQYF. The V gene is TRBV27, the J gene TRBJ2-4; 7 positions agree with TRBD2. The trim removed 0 bases at V and 1 base at J, leaving 0 bases unmatched. The germline CDR1 and CDR2 sequences are MNHEY and SMNVEV (reference sequence). This CDR3 is 15 amino acids long.

The chain links TRBV7-3 to TRBJ2-1, with a possible D match to TRBD2 (5 bases). V was trimmed by 1 base and J by 9 bases, leaving 10 bases between them. The CDR3 is 13 residues long. Germline loops: CDR1 SGHTA, CDR2 FQGTGA. The CDR3 nucleotides are TGTGCCAGCAGCTTAAACCTGGCGGGTGAGCAGTTCTTC. This codes for CASSLNLAGEQFF.

The CDR3 here is CSASHGGIGETQYF. The CDR3, as DNA: TGCAGTGCTAGTCACGGAGGGATAGGAGAGACCCAGTACTTC. The chain links TRBV20-1 to TRBJ2-5; maybe TRBD2 (6 bases). Germline assignment: CDR1 DFQATT and CDR2 SNEGSKA (reference sequence). V was clipped by 3 bases and J by 4 bases, with 15 bases between them. The CDR3 runs 14 residues.

This chain links TRBV3-1 (or the pseudogene TRBV3-2) with TRBJ1-2, with a weak D call TRBD1 (5 bases). The CDR3 totals 13 residues. V was shortened by 3 bases and J by 8 bases, with 13 bases between the two germline ends. Germline CDR1 reads LGHDT; CDR2 reads YNNKEL (reference sequence). CDR3: CASSQRGERGYTF. The CDR3 nucleotides are TGTGCCAGCAGCCAGCGGGGGGAGAGGGGCTACACCTTC.

The gene calls are TRBV9 and TRBJ1-4, with D possibly being TRBD1 (5 bases). Looked up from germline, CDR1 is SGDLS and CDR2 is YYNGEE. The CDR3 covers 15 residues. Trimming removed 0 bases from V and 5 bases from J, with 11 bases in between. CDR3 sequence: CASSVEGRQNEKLFF. Written as DNA, the CDR3 is TGTGCCAGCAGCGTAGAGGGGAGGCAGAATGAAAAACTGTTTTTT.

The J gene is TRBJ1-5, the V gene TRBV3-1 (or the pseudogene TRBV3-2); a weak D match, TRBD1 (5 bases). Per germline, CDR1 LGHDT and CDR2 YNNKEL (reference sequence). The CDR3 totals 13 residues. V lost 8 bases and J 3 bases, leaving 11 bases between the germline ends. Here the CDR3 reads CASGGSTNQPQHF. The CDR3 DNA reads TGTGCCAGCGGGGGGTCAACCAATCAGCCCCAGCATTTT.

The genes are TRBV4-2 and TRBJ2-1, with TRBD2 matching over 13 bases. Germline assignment: CDR1 LGHNA and CDR2 YNFKEQ. The V segment lost 1 base and the J segment 4 bases; nucleotides outside the gene matches: 1. This CDR3 comprises 16 residues. The CDR3 protein is CASSQGLAGGYNEQFF. The CDR3, as DNA: TGTGCCAGCAGCCAAGGACTAGCGGGGGGATACAATGAGCAGTTCTTC.

The J gene is TRBJ1-6, the V gene TRBV28; 7 bases map to TRBD1. From germline, CDR1 is MDHEN and CDR2 SYDVKM. J lost 9 bases, V lost 4 bases, and 6 bases had no gene match. CDR3 length: 14 amino acids. CDR3 loop: CASSSPGGVSPLHF. The DNA of the CDR3 is TGTGCCAGCAGTTCACCAGGGGGAGTTTCACCCCTCCACTTT.

This clone was seen just once. The chain recombines TRBV24-1 with TRBJ1-2; 8 bases are shared with TRBD1. Germline CDR1 is KGHDR and CDR2 is SFDVKD. V gave up 2 bases and J gave up 8 bases; unmatched junction bases: 9. The CDR3 sequence is 15 residues long. DNA for the CDR3: TGTGCCACCAGTGATTCCCCGGACAGGGTTGACGGCTACACCTTC. It specifies CATSDSPDRVDGYTF.

The sample holds one count of this clone. The CDR3 sequence: CASSQLAGETQYF. In DNA, the CDR3 is TGTGCCAGCAGCCAGCTAGCGGGAGAGACCCAGTACTTC. V gene TRBV3-1 (or the pseudogene TRBV3-2) combines with J gene TRBJ2-5; TRBD2 matches 8 bases. Germline V CDR1 and CDR2: LGHDT, YNNKEL (reference sequence). CDR3 size: 13 residues. Trimming removed 3 bases from V and 4 bases from J; junction bases left unmatched: 1.

This clone has a handful of counts. The chain recombines TRBV28 with TRBJ1-5; 7 bases agree with TRBD1. V shed 6 bases, J shed 1 base, and the junction held 3 bases outside the gene matches. Germline CDR1 reads MDHEN; CDR2 reads SYDVKM. The CDR3 is made up of 14 amino acids. In DNA, the CDR3 is TGTGCCAGCAGGATACAGGGGAGCAATCAGCCCCAGCATTTT. As protein: CASRIQGSNQPQHF.

The chain recombines TRBV18 with TRBJ1-3; D is unresolved. Germline values: CDR1 KGHSH, CDR2 LQKENI. V lost 10 bases and J lost 4, with 14 bases in between. The CDR3 consists of 13 residues. For the CDR3, the DNA is TGTGCCATCTACTTAACTGAGGGAAACACCATATATTTT. Its translation is CAIYLTEGNTIYF.

This clone was recorded many times. V and J are TRBV7-2 and TRBJ1-6; D is uncertain. Per the germline V gene, CDR1 is SGHTA and CDR2 is FQGNSA. V lost 2 bases and J lost 0, with 11 bases in between. The CDR3 consists of 17 residues. CDR3 bases: TGTGCCAGCAGCTTAAAAGGGAGGAGCTCCTATAATTCACCCCTCCACTTT. Translated, it gives CASSLKGRSSYNSPLHF.

This chain joins TRBV7-9 and TRBJ1-3; 10 bases agree with TRBD1. Germline V gene data show CDR1 as SEHNR and CDR2 as FQNEAQ (reference sequence). J lost 4 bases, V lost 3 bases, and 0 bases had no gene match. This CDR3 has 14 amino acids. CDR3 coding DNA: TGTGCCAGCAGCTTGACAGGGGGCGGAAACACCATATATTTT. Amino acid sequence: CASSLTGGGNTIYF.

The rearrangement links TRBV4-2 to TRBJ2-3; 8 bases fit TRBD2. Per the germline V gene, CDR1 is LGHNA and CDR2 is YNFKEQ. The CDR3 totals 16 residues. V shed 3 bases, J shed 4 bases, and the junction held 9 bases outside the gene matches. CDR3 in DNA: TGTGCCAGCAGCCACCGGGATCGGGGGGGCCCAGATACGCAGTATTTT. Amino acids: CASSHRDRGGPDTQYF.